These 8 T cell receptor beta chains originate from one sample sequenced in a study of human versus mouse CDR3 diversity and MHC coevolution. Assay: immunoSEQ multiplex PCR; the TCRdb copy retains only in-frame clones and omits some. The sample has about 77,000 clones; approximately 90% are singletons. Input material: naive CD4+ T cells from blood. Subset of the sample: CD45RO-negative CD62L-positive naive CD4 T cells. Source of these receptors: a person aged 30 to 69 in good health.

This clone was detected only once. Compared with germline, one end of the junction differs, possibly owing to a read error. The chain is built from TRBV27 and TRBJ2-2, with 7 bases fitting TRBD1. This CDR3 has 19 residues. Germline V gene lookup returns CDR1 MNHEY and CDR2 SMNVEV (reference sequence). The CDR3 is CAISRGPVWIQSNTGELFF. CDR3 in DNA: TGTGCCATCAGTAGGGGGCCAGTATGGATCCAGTCGAACACCGGGGAGCTGTTTTTT.

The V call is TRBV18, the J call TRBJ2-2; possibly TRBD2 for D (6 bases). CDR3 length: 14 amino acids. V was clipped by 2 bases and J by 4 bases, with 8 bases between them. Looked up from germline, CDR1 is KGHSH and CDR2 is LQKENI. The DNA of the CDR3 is TGTGCCAGCTCACCAGCGGGGCCCACCGGGGAGCTGTTTTTT. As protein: CASSPAGPTGELFF.

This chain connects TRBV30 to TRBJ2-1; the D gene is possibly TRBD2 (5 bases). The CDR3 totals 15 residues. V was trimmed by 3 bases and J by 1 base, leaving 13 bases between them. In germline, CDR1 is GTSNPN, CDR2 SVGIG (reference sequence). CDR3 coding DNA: TGTGCCTGGAGCGAGGGAAGCGGATCCTACAATGAGCAGTTCTTC. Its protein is CAWSEGSGSYNEQFF.

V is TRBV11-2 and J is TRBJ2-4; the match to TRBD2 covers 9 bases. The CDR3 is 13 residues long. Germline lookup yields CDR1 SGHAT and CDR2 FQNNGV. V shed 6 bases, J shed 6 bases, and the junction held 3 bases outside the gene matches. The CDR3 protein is CASSAGGINIQYF. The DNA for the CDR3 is TGTGCCAGCAGTGCGGGAGGGATAAACATTCAGTACTTC.

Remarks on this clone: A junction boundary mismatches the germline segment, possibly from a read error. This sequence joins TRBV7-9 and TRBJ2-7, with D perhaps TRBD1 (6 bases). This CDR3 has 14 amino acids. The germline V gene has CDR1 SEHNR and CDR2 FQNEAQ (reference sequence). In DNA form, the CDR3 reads TGTGCCAGCAGCTTACGGGACACCTCCTACGGGCAGTACTTC. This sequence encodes CASSLRDTSYGQYF.

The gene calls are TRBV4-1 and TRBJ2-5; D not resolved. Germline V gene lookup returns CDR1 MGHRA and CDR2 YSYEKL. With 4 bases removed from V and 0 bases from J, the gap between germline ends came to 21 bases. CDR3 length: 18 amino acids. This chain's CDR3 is CASSPGPLSRPNQETQYF. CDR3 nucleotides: TGCGCCAGCAGCCCCGGTCCCCTTAGCCGGCCCAACCAAGAGACCCAGTACTTC.

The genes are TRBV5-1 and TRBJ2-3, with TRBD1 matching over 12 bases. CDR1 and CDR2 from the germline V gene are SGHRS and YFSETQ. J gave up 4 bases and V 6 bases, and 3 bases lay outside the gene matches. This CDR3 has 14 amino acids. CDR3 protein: CASKGQGASDTQYF. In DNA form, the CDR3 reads TGCGCCAGCAAGGGACAGGGGGCTTCAGATACGCAGTATTTT.

The CDR3, as DNA: TGTGCCATCGCGGGGGTAGACGCCGGGGAGCTGTTTTTT. This translates into CAIAGVDAGELFF. The chain couples TRBV10-3 to TRBJ2-2, with TRBD2 identical over 7 bases. V lost 8 bases and J lost 6; bases outside the gene matches: 6. The germline V gene encodes CDR1 ENHRY and CDR2 SYGVKD. This CDR3 comprises 13 residues.